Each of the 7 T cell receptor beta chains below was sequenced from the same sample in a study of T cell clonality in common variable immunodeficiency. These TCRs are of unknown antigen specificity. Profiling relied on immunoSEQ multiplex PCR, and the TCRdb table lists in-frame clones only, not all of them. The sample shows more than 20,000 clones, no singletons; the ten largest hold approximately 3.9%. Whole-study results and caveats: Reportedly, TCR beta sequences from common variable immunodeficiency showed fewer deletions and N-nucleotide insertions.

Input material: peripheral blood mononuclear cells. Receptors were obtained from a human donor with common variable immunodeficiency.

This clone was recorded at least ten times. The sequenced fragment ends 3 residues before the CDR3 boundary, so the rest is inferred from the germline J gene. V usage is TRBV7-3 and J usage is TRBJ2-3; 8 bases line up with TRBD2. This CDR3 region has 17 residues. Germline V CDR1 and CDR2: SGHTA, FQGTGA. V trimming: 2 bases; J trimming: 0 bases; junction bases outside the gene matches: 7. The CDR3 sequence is CASSLWGSGSSTDTQYF. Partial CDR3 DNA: TGTGCCAGCAGCTTATGGGGCAGCGGGAGTAGCACAGATACG.

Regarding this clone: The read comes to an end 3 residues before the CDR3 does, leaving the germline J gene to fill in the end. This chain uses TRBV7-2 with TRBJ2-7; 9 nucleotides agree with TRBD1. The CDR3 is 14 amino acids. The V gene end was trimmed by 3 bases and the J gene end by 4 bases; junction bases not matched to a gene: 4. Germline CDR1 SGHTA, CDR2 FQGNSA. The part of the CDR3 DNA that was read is TGTGCCAGCAGCTTGGGGACAGGGAGGTACGAG. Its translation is CASSLGTGRYE. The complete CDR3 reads CASSLGTGRYEQYF.

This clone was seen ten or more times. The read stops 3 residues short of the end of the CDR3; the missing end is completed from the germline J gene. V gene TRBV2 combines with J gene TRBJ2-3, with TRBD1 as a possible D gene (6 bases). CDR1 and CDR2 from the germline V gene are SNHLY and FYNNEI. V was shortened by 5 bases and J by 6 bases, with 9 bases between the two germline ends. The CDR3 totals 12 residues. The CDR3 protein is CASSRQGDTQYF. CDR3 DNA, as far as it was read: TGTGCCAGCAGTAGGCAGGGGGATACG.

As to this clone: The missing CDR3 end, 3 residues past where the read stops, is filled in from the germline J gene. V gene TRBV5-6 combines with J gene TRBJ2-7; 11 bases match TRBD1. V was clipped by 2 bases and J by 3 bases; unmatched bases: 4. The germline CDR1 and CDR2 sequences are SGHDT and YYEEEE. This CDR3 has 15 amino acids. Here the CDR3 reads CASSFLGTGGYEQYF. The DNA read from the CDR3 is TGTGCCAGCAGCTTTCTCGGGACAGGGGGCTACGAG.

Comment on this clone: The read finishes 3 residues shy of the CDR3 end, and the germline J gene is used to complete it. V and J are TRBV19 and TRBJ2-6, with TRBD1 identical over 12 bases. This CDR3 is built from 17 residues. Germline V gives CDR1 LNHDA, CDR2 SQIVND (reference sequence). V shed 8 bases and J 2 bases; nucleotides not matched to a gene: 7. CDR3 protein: CASCRDRGLAGANVLTF. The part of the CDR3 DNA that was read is TGTGCCAGTTGCCGGGACAGGGGGCTCGCTGGGGCCAACGTC.

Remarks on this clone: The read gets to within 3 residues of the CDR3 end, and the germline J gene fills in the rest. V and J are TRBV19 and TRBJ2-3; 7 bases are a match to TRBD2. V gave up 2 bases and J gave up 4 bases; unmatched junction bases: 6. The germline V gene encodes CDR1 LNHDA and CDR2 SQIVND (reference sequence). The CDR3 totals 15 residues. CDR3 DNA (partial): TGTGCCAGTAGTATATTAGCGGGTGCGCCAGATACG. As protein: CASSILAGAPDT. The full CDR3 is CASSILAGAPDTQYF.

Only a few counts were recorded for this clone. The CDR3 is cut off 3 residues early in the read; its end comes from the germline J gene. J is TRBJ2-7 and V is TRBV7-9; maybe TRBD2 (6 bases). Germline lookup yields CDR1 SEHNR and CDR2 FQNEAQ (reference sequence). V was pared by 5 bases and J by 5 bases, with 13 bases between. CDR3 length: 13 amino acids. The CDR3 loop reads CASSLGTLDEQYF. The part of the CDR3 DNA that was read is TGTGCCAGCAGCCTAGGGACTTTGGACGAG.